These 26 T cell receptor beta chains originate from one sample sequenced in a study of CD8 T cells in ankylosing spondylitis. For these receptors, no antigen is known. Overall study findings and caveats: One TCR beta motif, made up of 7 or 8 highly homologous variants, appeared characteristic of ankylosing spondylitis blood.

TCRdb recomputed calls from the 5' RACE reads with MiXCR, one row per CDR3 protein. The data contain about 700,000 distinct CDR3 sequences, around a fifth of them seen just once; the ten biggest clones take up roughly a fifth. The sequencing sample was made of blood, either unsorted or a sorted T cell fraction (not recorded which). These receptor sequences come from a male donor with ankylosing spondylitis.

The chain links TRBV11-2 to TRBJ1-3; D is unclear. Germline loops: CDR1 SGHAT, CDR2 FQNNGV. CDR3 length equals 15 residues. The germline V and J ends were trimmed by 3 bases and 2 bases, with 11 bases remaining between them. The CDR3 nucleotides read TGTGCCAGCAGCTTGAAGGGATTCCCTGGAAACACCATATATTTT. Amino acids: CASSLKGFPGNTIYF.

The CDR3 DNA sequence: TGCAGTGCTAGTCGGGGGTCGGGGGACACTGAAGCTTTCTTT. It yields the protein CSASRGSGDTEAFF. V usage is TRBV20-1 and J usage is TRBJ1-1; D is possibly TRBD1 (5 bases). V lost 3 bases and J 3 bases, leaving 14 bases between the germline ends. Germline V gives CDR1 DFQATT, CDR2 SNEGSKA (reference sequence). CDR3 size: 14 residues.

This clonotype was counted a few times. This rearrangement joins TRBV9 to TRBJ1-4; TRBD1 aligns across 8 bases. Germline V lookup: CDR1 SGDLS, CDR2 YYNGEE. The CDR3 extends over 16 amino acids. V gave up 3 bases and J gave up 3 bases; unmatched junction bases: 7. CDR3 protein: CASSETGEEANEKLFF. CDR3 DNA: TGTGCCAGCAGCGAGACAGGGGAGGAGGCTAATGAAAAACTGTTTTTT.

This clonotype has a handful of counts. The chain carries TRBV20-1 and TRBJ2-3; 12 bases are shared with TRBD2. The germline gives CDR1 DFQATT, CDR2 SNEGSKA (reference sequence). V lost 0 bases to trimming and J lost 4 bases; unmatched junction nucleotides: 5. The CDR3 has 16 amino acids. CDR3 sequence reads: CSARDGLAGKADTQYF. For the CDR3, the DNA is TGCAGTGCTAGAGATGGACTAGCGGGGAAAGCAGATACGCAGTATTTT.

The chain couples TRBV9 to TRBJ2-2, with 7 bases fitting TRBD1. Germline V gene data show CDR1 as SGDLS and CDR2 as YYNGEE. This CDR3 is built from 15 residues. The V segment lost 1 base and the J segment 5 bases; nucleotides outside the gene matches: 5. The CDR3 DNA reads as TGTGCCAGCAGCGTAAGGTCAGGGGGTACCGGGGAGCTGTTTTTT. This codes for CASSVRSGGTGELFF.

This clonotype was recorded a few times. V is TRBV3-1 and J is TRBJ2-5; D remains ambiguous. The germline gives CDR1 LGHDT, CDR2 YNNKEL (reference sequence). The germline V and J ends were trimmed by 5 bases and 1 base, with 11 bases remaining between them. This CDR3 region has 14 residues. CDR3 coding DNA: TGTGCCAGCAGCTCTAGACACCTCCAAGAGACCCAGTACTTC. The encoded protein is CASSSRHLQETQYF.

This clonotype was seen at least ten times. The chain has TRBV12-3 or TRBV12-4 and TRBJ2-2; D is uncertain. The V end lost 8 bases, the J end lost 5 bases, and 15 bases lay between the germline ends. The CDR3 spans 14 residues. The CDR3 protein is CASRRPSGTGELFF. The CDR3 DNA follows: TGTGCCAGCCGTCGTCCCTCGGGTACCGGGGAGCTGTTTTTT.

The J gene is TRBJ2-5, the V gene TRBV5-5; no definite D call. The CDR3 spans 14 residues. Germline loops: CDR1 SGHKS, CDR2 YYEKEE (reference sequence). V lost 6 bases, J lost 3 bases, and 15 bases lay in between. The CDR3 loop is CASTPSIGKETQYF. DNA for the CDR3: TGTGCCAGCACACCTTCTATAGGGAAAGAGACCCAGTACTTC.

This clonotype appeared a few times. The rearrangement uses TRBV4-1 and TRBJ2-2, with a possible D match to TRBD2 (6 bases). The V gene lost 2 bases and the J gene lost 6 bases, with 19 bases spanning the gap. CDR1 is MGHRA, CDR2 YSYEKL, per germline. The CDR3 consists of 17 residues. The CDR3 spells CASSQLAAGGTSGELFF. The CDR3 DNA reads as TGCGCCAGCAGCCAACTTGCGGCAGGAGGGACGTCCGGGGAGCTGTTTTTT.

This chain links TRBV27 with TRBJ1-5; D possibly corresponds to TRBD1 (5 bases). V lost 5 bases and J lost 7, with 12 bases in between. The V gene's germline CDR1 is MNHEY and CDR2 SMNVEV (reference sequence). There are 13 residues in the CDR3. The CDR3 region is CASSTTGDQPQHF. The CDR3 nucleotides read TGTGCCAGCAGTACCACGGGGGACCAGCCCCAGCATTTT.

V usage is TRBV14 and J usage is TRBJ2-1, with D maybe TRBD1 (5 bases). Germline V gives CDR1 SGHDN, CDR2 FVKESK. Trimming left V 1 base short and J 5 bases short, with 12 bases between. The length of the CDR3 is 15 residues. The CDR3 here is CASSQVKTVNNEQFF. CDR3 nucleotide sequence: TGTGCCAGCAGCCAAGTTAAGACAGTAAACAATGAGCAGTTCTTC.

This clonotype was observed a few times. CDR3 coding DNA: TGCGCCAGCAGCAGACTAGCGGGTCGCTACAATGAGCAGTTCTTC. Translated: CASSRLAGRYNEQFF. V and J are TRBV5-1 and TRBJ2-1; 10 positions agree with TRBD2. Trimming cost V 4 bases and J 3 bases; bases outside gene matches: 4. Germline-derived CDR1 and CDR2 are SGHRS and YFSETQ. The CDR3 covers 15 residues.

This clonotype was recorded a few times. V gene TRBV7-2 combines with J gene TRBJ2-7, with a tentative D call TRBD2 (5 bases). The CDR3 runs 14 residues. Germline V gives CDR1 SGHTA, CDR2 FQGNSA. V was clipped by 0 bases and J by 3 bases, with 9 bases between them. CDR3 nucleotide sequence: TGTGCCAGCAGCTTAGCACTAGAAGGCTACGAGCAGTACTTC. This sequence encodes CASSLALEGYEQYF. Combining the CDR3 with reference TRBV7-2 and TRBJ2-7 gives the whole variable domain GAGVSQSPSNKVTEKGKDVELRCDPISGHTALYWYRQSLGQGLEFLIYFQGNSAPDKSGLPSDRFSAERTGGSVSTLTIQRTQQEDSAVYLCASSLALEGYEQYFGPGTRLTVT.

The chain carries TRBV7-8 and TRBJ2-3; D is perhaps TRBD2 (6 bases). The V end lost 4 bases, the J end lost 2 bases, and 13 bases lay between the germline ends. CDR3 length: 15 residues. Germline V gene lookup returns CDR1 SGHVS and CDR2 FQNEAQ. The DNA for the CDR3 is TGTGCCAGCAGCTGGGGAGCGGGTACCACAGATACGCAGTATTTT. It encodes CASSWGAGTTDTQYF.

The chain links TRBV6-5 to TRBJ2-2; no reliable D call. This CDR3 contains 12 residues. V was cut by 8 bases and J by 8 bases, with 12 bases left in between. Germline CDR1 MNHEY, CDR2 SVGAGI. CDR3 coding DNA: TGTGCCAGCGCGCGGCTTGCGGGGGAGCTGTTTTTT. Residues: CASARLAGELFF.

The J gene is TRBJ2-3, the V gene TRBV7-9, with D unresolved. This CDR3 has 11 amino acids. V lost 1 base and J lost 6, with 2 bases in between. Germline-derived CDR1 and CDR2 are SEHNR and FQNEAQ (reference sequence). The CDR3 DNA reads TGTGCCAGCAGCTTAGATGATACGCAGTATTTT. It specifies CASSLDDTQYF.

This clonotype was observed a handful of times. The chain combines TRBV12-3 or TRBV12-4 with TRBJ1-2, with D perhaps matching TRBD1 (6 bases). The CDR3 loop spans 13 amino acids. Trimming shortened V by 6 bases and J by 2 bases, and 10 bases separated the two germline ends. The CDR3 DNA follows: TGTGCCAGCAGGGGGGACAAGAACTATGGCTACACCTTC. Translation: CASRGDKNYGYTF.

This rearrangement joins TRBV10-3 to TRBJ2-5; unclear D gene. Looked up from germline, CDR1 is ENHRY and CDR2 is SYGVKD. The V gene lost 4 bases and the J gene lost 2 bases, with 14 bases spanning the gap. The CDR3 is made up of 15 amino acids. Written as DNA, the CDR3 is TGTGCCATCAGTGTGTCAGAGCTACATCAAGAGACCCAGTACTTC. Its translation: CAISVSELHQETQYF.

In its sample, this clonotype was seen a few times. V is TRBV20-1 and J is TRBJ1-1; no clear D. The germline gives CDR1 DFQATT, CDR2 SNEGSKA (reference sequence). The length of the CDR3 is 12 residues. V lost 2 bases to trimming and J lost 5 bases, with 9 bases between them. The CDR3 sequence is CSARSGVTEAFF. The CDR3 coding sequence is TGCAGTGCTAGATCAGGTGTGACTGAAGCTTTCTTT.

This chain uses TRBV27 with TRBJ2-2; TRBD2 is a possible D gene (5 bases). Per the germline V gene, CDR1 is MNHEY and CDR2 is SMNVEV (reference sequence). Trimming took 3 bases from V and 3 from J, leaving 14 bases between them. This CDR3 is 16 amino acids long. As DNA, the CDR3 is TGTGCCAGCAGTTTTTTGGCGGGTGTTGACACCGGGGAGCTGTTTTTT. Translating it yields CASSFLAGVDTGELFF.

This clonotype was recorded a few times. The chain links TRBV6-1 to TRBJ1-3; TRBD1 might be the D (5 bases). This CDR3 is 16 amino acids long. Trimming left V 7 bases short and J 0 bases short, with 16 bases between. From germline, CDR1 is MNHNS and CDR2 SASEGT. The CDR3 DNA reads as TGTGCCAGCACCCGGGACTTCCTCAGCTCTGGAAACACCATATATTTT. Translating it yields CASTRDFLSSGNTIYF.

V and J are TRBV20-1 and TRBJ2-2; maybe TRBD2 (7 bases). The CDR3 has 18 residues. Germline values: CDR1 DFQATT, CDR2 SNEGSKA (reference sequence). V lost 0 bases to trimming and J lost 2 bases, with 19 bases between them. The CDR3 DNA reads TGCAGTGCTAGAGATGAGGGGGGCCTAGCGGATAACACCGGGGAGCTGTTTTTT. It codes for CSARDEGGLADNTGELFF.

This clonotype was observed many times. The chain combines TRBV20-1 with TRBJ2-7; 9 bases fit TRBD1. The CDR3 covers 14 residues. The germline V gene encodes CDR1 DFQATT and CDR2 SNEGSKA (reference sequence). Unmatched junction bases numbered 8, after V lost 7 bases and J lost 1 base. Here the CDR3 DNA reads TGCAGTGTCCCCAGACAGGGGGAATCCTACGAGCAGTACTTC. Protein: CSVPRQGESYEQYF.

The rearrangement links TRBV18 to TRBJ2-1; 7 bases map to TRBD1. The CDR3 is made up of 14 amino acids. V dropped 2 bases and J dropped 7; count of bases not matched to a gene: 5. Germline-derived CDR1 and CDR2 are KGHSH and LQKENI. The CDR3 nucleotides read TGTGCCAGCTCACCAGGGACAGACTCAAATGAGCAGTTCTTC. Its protein is CASSPGTDSNEQFF.

V gene TRBV3-1 combines with J gene TRBJ2-5, with 11 bases matching TRBD2. Trimming at V came to 4 bases and at J to 3 bases, leaving 1 base not matched to a gene. Germline V gene sequence: CDR1 LGHDT, CDR2 YNNKEL (reference sequence). The CDR3 loop spans 14 amino acids. The CDR3 DNA is TGTGCCAGCAGCCGGGGACTAGCGGAAGAGACCCAGTACTTC. Protein: CASSRGLAEETQYF.

There are a few counts of this clonotype. The V call is TRBV12-3 or TRBV12-4, the J call TRBJ2-7, with 7 bases identical to TRBD2. The CDR3 totals 15 residues. Trimming removed 4 bases from V and 7 bases from J; junction bases left unmatched: 13. The CDR3 spells CASSSSSGLSREQYF. CDR3 in DNA: TGTGCCAGCAGTTCTTCTAGCGGCTTATCTAGAGAGCAGTACTTC.